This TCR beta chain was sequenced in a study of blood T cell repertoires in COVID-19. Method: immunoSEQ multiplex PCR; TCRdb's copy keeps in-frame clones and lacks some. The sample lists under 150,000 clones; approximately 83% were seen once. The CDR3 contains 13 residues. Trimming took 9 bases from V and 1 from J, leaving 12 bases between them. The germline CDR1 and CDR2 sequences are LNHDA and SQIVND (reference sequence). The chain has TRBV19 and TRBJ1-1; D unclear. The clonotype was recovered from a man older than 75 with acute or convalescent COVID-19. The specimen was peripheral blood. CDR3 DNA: TGTGCCAGCGCCCGCCTATCGAACACTGAAGCTTTCTTT. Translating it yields CASARLSNTEAFF.